These 21 T cell receptor beta chains were all obtained from the same sample, sequenced in a study of OX40 agonist ivuxolimab in advanced cancers. Data came from immunoSEQ multiplex PCR; TCRdb stores just in-frame clones and leaves some out. The data show 85,000 to 100,000 clones, 91% seen once. Sample: CD4+ or CD8+ T cells sorted from blood, taken in a trial of the OX40 agonist ivuxolimab. The origin of the receptors is an adult with an advanced solid tumor such as melanoma, head and neck, liver or kidney cancer.

V gene TRBV7-2 combines with J gene TRBJ2-7; a weak D match, TRBD2 (5 bases). The V and J ends lost 5 bases and 4 bases respectively, with 18 bases between them. CDR1 SGHTA and CDR2 FQGNSA come from the germline V gene. The length of the CDR3 is 15 residues. The CDR3 here is CASSRTEQALYEQYF. The CDR3 coding sequence is TGTGCCAGCAGCCGGACTGAGCAGGCTCTTTACGAGCAGTACTTC.

The chain employs TRBV11-3 and TRBJ2-1, with TRBD1 matching 10 bases. The V gene end was trimmed by 6 bases and the J gene end by 4 bases; junction bases not matched to a gene: 6. The CDR3 is 15 residues long. Germline lookup yields CDR1 SGHNT and CDR2 YENEEA. The DNA of the CDR3 is TGTGCCAGCAGTTCCGGGACAGGGGTATACAATGAGCAGTTCTTC. Translating it yields CASSSGTGVYNEQFF.

For this clone: This CDR3 is also generated by other DNA sequences in the sample. The chain joins TRBV6-1 to TRBJ1-1; D perhaps matches TRBD1 (5 bases). Deletions cut 2 bases from V and 0 bases from J, with 7 bases between. The CDR3 covers 14 residues. Germline assignment: CDR1 MNHNS and CDR2 SASEGT. CDR3 amino acids: CASSERTMNTEAFF. The CDR3, as DNA: TGTGCCAGCAGTGAAAGGACAATGAACACTGAAGCTTTCTTT.

This clone has a single count. The V call is TRBV4-3, the J call TRBJ2-3; TRBD2 agrees at 14 bases. After removal of 5 bases from V and 6 bases from J, the junction contained 7 bases not matched to a gene. The CDR3 covers 16 residues. Germline V gene data show CDR1 as LGHNA and CDR2 as YSLEER. The CDR3 here is CASSGGLAGVGDTQYF. The DNA of the CDR3 is TGCGCCAGCAGCGGGGGACTAGCGGGAGTGGGGGATACGCAGTATTTT.

The chain is built from TRBV18 and TRBJ2-1, with 11 bases fitting TRBD2. The CDR3 spans 16 residues. Trimming took 3 bases from V and 7 from J; bases not matched to a gene: 8. Germline V CDR1 and CDR2: KGHSH, LQKENI. CDR3 nucleotide sequence: TGTGCCAGCTCACCCGGGACTAGCGGTTTAAGGAATGAGCAGTTCTTC. It codes for CASSPGTSGLRNEQFF.

The chain joins TRBV2 to TRBJ2-7; D not resolved. With 2 bases removed from V and 1 base from J, the gap between germline ends came to 9 bases. Germline V gives CDR1 SNHLY, CDR2 FYNNEI. The CDR3 has 14 amino acids. DNA of the CDR3: TGTGCCAGCAGTGAACTTGCAGAATCCTACGAGCAGTACTTC. Its translation: CASSELAESYEQYF.

The V and J genes are TRBV9 and TRBJ2-3; 13 nucleotides agree with TRBD2. CDR3 length equals 15 residues. From germline, CDR1 is SGDLS and CDR2 YYNGEE. V shed 5 bases, J shed 6 bases, and the junction held 6 bases outside the gene matches. The DNA of the CDR3 is TGTGCCAGCAGTGGACTAGCGGGAGCGGGGGATACGCAGTATTTT. Its protein is CASSGLAGAGDTQYF.

This sequence joins TRBV11-2 and TRBJ1-3, with D uncertain. Per germline, CDR1 SGHAT and CDR2 FQNNGV. V lost 5 bases and J 0 bases, leaving 5 bases between the germline ends. This CDR3 region has 13 residues. CDR3 in amino acids: CASSTYSGNTIYF. DNA for the CDR3: TGTGCCAGCAGCACTTACTCTGGAAACACCATATATTTT.

The J gene is TRBJ2-7, the V gene TRBV19; the D is unclear. V gave up 4 bases and J gave up 2 bases, with 9 bases separating them. Looked up from germline, CDR1 is LNHDA and CDR2 is SQIVND (reference sequence). This CDR3 has 13 residues. Written as DNA, the CDR3 is TGTGCCAGTAGTAATGATGGGACCTACGAGCAGTACTTC. Translation gives CASSNDGTYEQYF.

Only one count was recorded for this clone. The CDR3 coding sequence is TGTGCCAGCAGCGTACTACGGGACACAAAAACCGGCGAGCAGTACTTC. Translating gives CASSVLRDTKTGEQYF. The J gene is TRBJ2-7, the V gene TRBV9; D perhaps matches TRBD1 (6 bases). This CDR3 contains 16 residues. The V end lost 1 base, the J end lost 6 bases, and 20 bases lay between the germline ends. CDR1 is SGDLS, CDR2 YYNGEE, per germline.

Only one count was recorded for this clone. The J gene is TRBJ2-7, the V gene TRBV5-1, with TRBD2 matching 9 bases. The CDR3 extends over 14 amino acids. Germline lookup yields CDR1 SGHRS and CDR2 YFSETQ. Losses at the gene ends were 5 bases for V and 3 bases for J; bases not matched to a gene: 6. This CDR3 reads CASRPGTSLYEQYF. CDR3 nucleotide sequence: TGCGCCAGCAGACCCGGGACTAGCCTCTACGAGCAGTACTTC.

The CDR3 bases are TGTGCCACCAGCAGAGCCCCTGGACAGGGAACAGATACGCAGTATTTT. Encoded protein: CATSRAPGQGTDTQYF. V and J are TRBV15 and TRBJ2-3; 8 positions agree with TRBD1. V lost 1 base to trimming and J lost 3 bases; unmatched junction nucleotides: 6. The CDR3 is made up of 16 amino acids. Germline assignment: CDR1 LNHNV and CDR2 YYDKDF (reference sequence). Drawing the rest from reference TRBV15 and TRBJ2-3, the complete variable domain is DAMVIQNPRYQVTQFGKPVTLSCSQTLNHNVMYWYQQKSSQAPKLLFHYYDKDFNNEADTPDNFQSRRPNTSFCFLDIRSPGLGDTAMYLCATSRAPGQGTDTQYFGPGTRLTVL.

The chain recombines TRBV11-2 with TRBJ2-5, with D uncertain. The V gene lost 4 bases and the J gene lost 5 bases, with 11 bases spanning the gap. This CDR3 contains 13 residues. Per the germline V gene, CDR1 is SGHAT and CDR2 is FQNNGV. The CDR3 DNA sequence: TGTGCCAGCAGCTATCAGCCTTGGGAGACCCAGTACTTC. It is translated as CASSYQPWETQYF.

This clone was observed a single time. The chain links TRBV18 to TRBJ2-2; either TRBD1 or TRBD2 may fit D (6 bases each). CDR1 and CDR2 (germline): KGHSH, LQKENI. V dropped 0 bases and J dropped 3 bases, with 11 bases sitting between them. The CDR3 consists of 16 residues. The CDR3 sequence: CASSPPMGGDTGELFF. The DNA for the CDR3 is TGTGCCAGCTCACCACCGATGGGGGGCGACACCGGGGAGCTGTTTTTT.

For the CDR3, the DNA is TGTGCCAGCTCACCACCGACTATTCTAGGTGAGCAGTTCTTC. Translated, it gives CASSPPTILGEQFF. The gene calls are TRBV18 and TRBJ2-1, with D possibly TRBD2 on 5 matching bases. The CDR3 is 14 amino acids. Germline V lookup: CDR1 KGHSH, CDR2 LQKENI. The V and J ends lost 0 bases and 9 bases respectively, with 12 bases between them.

The chain recombines TRBV18 with TRBJ2-3, with D possibly being TRBD1 (6 bases). Trimming stripped 9 bases from V and 1 base from J, with 14 bases between. The CDR3 is 14 residues long. Germline assignment: CDR1 KGHSH and CDR2 LQKENI. CDR3 region: CASSINRGTDTQYF. Here the CDR3 DNA reads TGTGCCAGTTCCATTAACAGGGGCACAGATACGCAGTATTTT.

J is TRBJ1-5 and V is TRBV19; D unclear. V dropped 7 bases and J dropped 6 bases, with 13 bases sitting between them. The CDR3 spans 13 residues. Germline assignment: CDR1 LNHDA and CDR2 SQIVND (reference sequence). CDR3 nucleotide sequence: TGTGCCAGTACCAGGAGGACGGGTCAGCCCCAGCATTTT. Protein product: CASTRRTGQPQHF.

The chain carries TRBV6-6 and TRBJ2-1; D uncertain. V dropped 5 bases and J dropped 7 bases, with 9 bases sitting between them. The CDR3 runs 12 residues. Germline CDR1 is MNHNY and CDR2 is SVGAGI (reference sequence). The CDR3 bases are TGTGCCAGCAGTCAATACACGAATGAGCAGTTCTTC. Translating gives CASSQYTNEQFF.

This rearrangement joins TRBV27 to TRBJ2-3; a weak D match, TRBD2 (6 bases). This CDR3 has 14 amino acids. CDR1 is MNHEY and CDR2 is SMNVEV in the germline V gene (reference sequence). Between the trimmed V and J ends, which lost 6 bases and 8 bases, there was a span of 18 bases. The CDR3 DNA reads as TGTGCCAGCAGGGGTAGCGGTCTTTTGGGTACGCAGTATTTT. Amino acids: CASRGSGLLGTQYF.

The chain links TRBV7-2 to TRBJ2-5; maybe TRBD2 (5 bases). V shed 8 bases and J shed 5 bases, with 12 bases lying between them. This CDR3 is 12 amino acids long. Germline V CDR1 and CDR2: SGHTA, FQGNSA. The CDR3 here is CASGPGEETQYF. The CDR3 DNA is TGTGCCAGCGGACCCGGGGAGGAGACCCAGTACTTC.

V and J are TRBV29-1 and TRBJ2-3; D call uncertain. This CDR3 region has 11 residues. Trimming cost V 7 bases and J 0 bases, with 5 bases left between them. Looked up from germline, CDR1 is SQVTM and CDR2 is ANQGSEA. The CDR3 is CSGKSTDTQYF. CDR3 nucleotide sequence: TGCAGCGGGAAGAGCACAGATACGCAGTATTTT.